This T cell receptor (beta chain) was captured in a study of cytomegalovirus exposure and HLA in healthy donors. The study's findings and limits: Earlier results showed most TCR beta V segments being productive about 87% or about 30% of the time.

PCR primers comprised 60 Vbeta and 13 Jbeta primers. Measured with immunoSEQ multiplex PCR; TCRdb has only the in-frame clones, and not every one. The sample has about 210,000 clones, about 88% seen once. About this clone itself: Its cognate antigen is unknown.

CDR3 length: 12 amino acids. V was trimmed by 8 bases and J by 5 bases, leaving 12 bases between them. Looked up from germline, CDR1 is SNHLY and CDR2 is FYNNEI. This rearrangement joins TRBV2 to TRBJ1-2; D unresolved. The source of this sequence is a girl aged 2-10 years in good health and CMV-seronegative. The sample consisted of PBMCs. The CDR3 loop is CASGGTAYGYTF. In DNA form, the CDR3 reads TGTGCCAGCGGAGGAACGGCTTATGGCTACACCTTC.